Listed below are T cell receptor beta chains from one sample, sequenced in a study of persistence of HIV-infected CD4 T cells. No antigens are known for them. Some clones are missing from TCRdb's copy, which holds only in-frame ones; the method was immunoSEQ multiplex PCR. This table holds approximately 45,000 clones, over 80% found once. This specimen consisted of CD4+ T cells sorted from PBMCs after roughly 20-hour stimulation, obtained from a patient who received antiretroviral therapy. These receptors all come from an adult woman with HIV who was CMV-seropositive. CDR3s include the opening cysteine and the closing phenylalanine or tryptophan. D genes are given only for firm matches. Some rows have no size entry. The others give once, few or many, or a class for an expanded clone.

j_call | d_call | clone_size | v_call | cdr3_nt | cdr3_aa
TRBJ2-7 | TRBD1 | . | TRBV29-1 | TGCAGCGTACGGGACAGCTCTTATTCCTACGAGCAGTACTTC | CSVRDSSYSYEQYF
TRBJ1-1 | . | . | TRBV7-8 | TGTGCCAGCAGCTTCACAGGGTCCAGAAGCACTGAAGCTTTCTTT | CASSFTGSRSTEAFF
TRBJ1-1 | . | few | TRBV6-4 | TGTGCCTCCTCGGAACAGTTGAACACTGAAGCTTTCTTT | CASSEQLNTEAFF
TRBJ1-1 | . | . | TRBV7-2 | TGTGCCAGCAGCTTAGCGCTTTCTCCCACTGAAGCTTTCTTT | CASSLALSPTEAFF
TRBJ2-2 | TRBD2 | . | TRBV5-6 | TGTGCCAGCAGCCGCCTGAGCGGGAGGGACACCGGGGAGCTGTTTTTT | CASSRLSGRDTGELFF
TRBJ2-1 | . | once | TRBV3-1/TRBV3-2 | TGTGCCAGCAGCCAGGCGGGAACCTACAATGAGCAGTTCTTC | CASSQAGTYNEQFF
TRBJ1-6 | TRBD1 | . | TRBV18 | TGTGCCAGCTCACCGGGCACAACAGGGGGGGGTTCACCCCTCCACTTT | CASSPGTTGGGSPLHF
TRBJ1-5 | . | . | TRBV18 | TGTGCCAGCTCACCAACCGTCGAGGGGTCCCAGCATTTT | CASSPTVEGSQHF
TRBJ1-6 | . | . | TRBV7-2 | TGTGCCAGCAGCTTAGGGAGACAGGTGGATTATAATTCACCCCTCCACTTT | CASSLGRQVDYNSPLHF
TRBJ2-2 | TRBD1 | . | TRBV9 | TGTGCCAGCAGCGCCGGGACAGGGGGTACCGGGGAGCTGTTTTTT | CASSAGTGGTGELFF
TRBJ2-2 | TRBD1 | . | TRBV7-3 | TGTGCCAGCAGCTTCTCAGGGGGCACCGGGGAGCTGTTTTTT | CASSFSGGTGELFF
TRBJ2-3 | TRBD1 | . | TRBV28 | TGTGCCAGCAGTAAGGACAGGGGGCGTACAGATACGCAGTATTTT | CASSKDRGRTDTQYF
TRBJ2-7 | . | once | TRBV9 | TGTGCCAGCAGCGTAGTTACTGACGGCGAGCAGTACTTC | CASSVVTDGEQYF
TRBJ2-3 | TRBD2 | . | TRBV6-5 | TGTGCCAGCAGTTACAAAACTAGCGGGGGGGCGAGAACGCAGTATTTT | CASSYKTSGGARTQYF
TRBJ2-7 | . | . | TRBV6-1 | TGTGCCAGCAGTGAAGTACAAACCGAGCAGTACTTC | CASSEVQTEQYF
TRBJ1-3 | . | . | TRBV5-6 | TGTGCCAGCAGCTTGATATCTTCAGGGAGCTCTGGAAACACCATATATTTT | CASSLISSGSSGNTIYF
TRBJ2-1 | . | . | TRBV9 | TGTGCCAGCAGCGTAGAAGGTAGCGGCTACAATGAGCAGTTCTTC | CASSVEGSGYNEQFF
TRBJ2-3 | TRBD2 | . | TRBV6-5 | TGTGCCAGCAGGCTAGCGGGAGTAAGCACAGATACGCAGTATTTT | CASRLAGVSTDTQYF
TRBJ1-2 | TRBD1 | . | TRBV4-2 | TGTGCCAGCAGCCAAGATCAGGGGGCGGTGGGCTACACCTTC | CASSQDQGAVGYTF
TRBJ1-1 | . | . | TRBV1 | TGCACCAGCAGCCAATCGGGCGGGGGGCAGGGTAACACTGAAGCTTTCTTT | CTSSQSGGGQGNTEAFF
TRBJ1-1 | . | . | TRBV5-8 | TGTGCCAGCAGCTCTGGAGGCAGAGGGGTTGAAGCTTTCTTT | CASSSGGRGVEAFF
TRBJ2-7 | TRBD2 | . | TRBV18 | TGTGCCAGCTCCCCTGGACTAGCGGGCCTAGCCTACGAGCAGTACTTC | CASSPGLAGLAYEQYF
TRBJ2-3 | TRBD2 | . | TRBV29-1 | TGCAGCGTGAAGGGACTAGCGGGGGGGACAGATACGCAGTATTTT | CSVKGLAGGTDTQYF
TRBJ1-3 | . | once | TRBV3-1/TRBV3-2 | TGTGCCAGCAGCCAGAGGGGGGAGAGCTCTGGAAACACCATATATTTT | CASSQRGESSGNTIYF
TRBJ2-2 | TRBD2 | . | TRBV6-5 | TGTGCCAGCAGTTACTCGATTCTAGCGGGGGTCGGGGAGCTGTTTTTT | CASSYSILAGVGELFF
TRBJ2-5 | TRBD2 | . | TRBV11-3 | TGTGCCAGCAGCTCCGAGGGGCTAGCGGGGGCCTCGCAAGAGACCCAGTACTTC | CASSSEGLAGASQETQYF
TRBJ1-6 | . | . | TRBV5-6 | TGTGCCAGCACAAAGTCACGGGGAAATTCACCCCTCCACTTT | CASTKSRGNSPLHF
TRBJ1-2 | . | . | TRBV18 | TGTGCCAGCTCAACTAACAGAAATGATGGCTACACCTTC | CASSTNRNDGYTF
TRBJ1-6 | . | . | TRBV18 | TGTGCCAGCTCAAGGGCCTTGGCAGGCTCCTATAATTCACCCCTCCACTTT | CASSRALAGSYNSPLHF
TRBJ1-3 | . | . | TRBV5-1 | TGCGCCAGCAGCCGAGCCTCAGGCGGCTCTGGAAACACCATATATTTT | CASSRASGGSGNTIYF
TRBJ2-1 | . | . | TRBV29-1 | TGCAGCGTTGAAGGCCTGGAGAAAATTTACAATGAGCAGTTCTTC | CSVEGLEKIYNEQFF
TRBJ1-1 | . | . | TRBV29-1 | TGCAGCGTTGAAGATGGGGGATTTTACACTGAAGCTTTCTTT | CSVEDGGFYTEAFF
TRBJ1-1 | . | . | TRBV18 | TGTGCCAGCTCACCGTTACAGGTTGAAGCTTTCTTT | CASSPLQVEAFF
TRBJ2-7 | . | . | TRBV4-1 | TGCGCCAGCAGTTTCGACAGGTCAAGCTCCTACGAGCAGTACTTC | CASSFDRSSSYEQYF
TRBJ2-1 | . | . | TRBV24-1 | TGTGCCACCAGTGATTTGCTGGATGAGCAGTTCTTC | CATSDLLDEQFF
TRBJ1-1 | . | once | TRBV7-3 | TGTGCCAGCAGCCAGGGAGGCTCGAACACTGAAGCTTTCTTT | CASSQGGSNTEAFF
TRBJ1-5 | TRBD1 | . | TRBV30 | TGTGCCTCTGCTGGGCAGGGGGCGTATCAGCCCCAGCATTTT | CASAGQGAYQPQHF
TRBJ2-7 | . | . | TRBV3-1/TRBV3-2 | TGTGCCAGCAGCCAAGTGGGGCGAACCTACGAGCAGTACTTC | CASSQVGRTYEQYF
TRBJ1-1 | . | . | TRBV5-6 | TGTGCCAGCAGCTTGGTCTCCCGGACTCTCACTGAAGCTTTCTTT | CASSLVSRTLTEAFF
TRBJ2-2 | . | . | TRBV27 | TGTGCCAGCAGTCCGACCGTTACGAACACCGGGGAGCTGTTTTTT | CASSPTVTNTGELFF
TRBJ1-2 | . | . | TRBV3-1/TRBV3-2 | TGTGCCAGCAGCCAACGGGGGAGGGAGGGATATGGCTACACCTTC | CASSQRGREGYGYTF
TRBJ1-2 | . | once | TRBV28 | TGTGCCAGCAGTTTTCGTGGGGCAGCTGACTATGGCTACACCTTC | CASSFRGAADYGYTF
TRBJ2-3 | TRBD2 | once | TRBV4-3 | TGCGCCAGCAGCCAAGGGACTAGCGGGGGCACAGATACGCAGTATTTT | CASSQGTSGGTDTQYF
TRBJ1-4 | . | few | TRBV9 | TGTGCCAGCAGCGCCGGGACGGATTCAACTAATGAAAAACTGTTTTTT | CASSAGTDSTNEKLFF
TRBJ1-2 | . | . | TRBV7-2 | TGTGCCAGCAGCTTATCAGGGGCCTACTATGGCTACACCTTC | CASSLSGAYYGYTF
TRBJ1-3 | . | . | TRBV7-2 | TGTGCCAGCAGCTCCTTCGGGAGGGTGGCATTAGCTGGAAACACCATATATTTT | CASSSFGRVALAGNTIYF
TRBJ1-2 | TRBD1 | . | TRBV5-5 | TGTGCCAGCAGCGTACGGGACAGGGGGATATGGGGCTACACCTTC | CASSVRDRGIWGYTF
TRBJ2-6 | . | . | TRBV9 | TGTGCCAGCAGCGCGGGGCTCTCTGGGGCCAACGTCCTGACTTTC | CASSAGLSGANVLTF
TRBJ2-7 | TRBD1 | . | TRBV3-1/TRBV3-2 | TGTGCCAGCAGCCAAGATAGAGCAGGGGGCATGAGCGAGCAGTACTTC | CASSQDRAGGMSEQYF
TRBJ1-4 | TRBD1 | . | TRBV5-6 | TGTGCCAGCAGCTTGACTAACAGGGGGCTGGAGGAAAAACTGTTTTTT | CASSLTNRGLEEKLFF
TRBJ2-7 | . | . | TRBV7-2 | TGTGCCAGCAGCTTAGGTCTCACCGGGACCCCGTACTTC | CASSLGLTGTPYF
TRBJ2-7 | . | . | TRBV27 | TGTGCCAGCCGTCACGTAGGAGAGCAGTACTTC | CASRHVGEQYF
TRBJ2-3 | . | . | TRBV12-3/TRBV12-4 | TGTGCCAGCAGTCCCTCCCATACGCAGTATTTT | CASSPSHTQYF
TRBJ1-1 | . | . | TRBV2 | TGTGCCAGCGGAGCCAGGGTCATGAACACTGAAGCTTTCTTT | CASGARVMNTEAFF
TRBJ2-2 | TRBD2 | . | TRBV9 | TGTGCCAGCAGCGTAGCGGGAGGCCACACCGGGGAGCTGTTTTTT | CASSVAGGHTGELFF
TRBJ1-4 | . | . | TRBV28 | TGTGCCAGCAGTTCCGGCAGTACTAATGAAAAACTGTTTTTT | CASSSGSTNEKLFF
TRBJ1-6 | . | once | TRBV27 | TGTGCCAGCAGTTCCCGCCGGGACGTCTCAACCCTCCACTTT | CASSSRRDVSTLHF
TRBJ1-5 | . | . | TRBV21-1 | TGTGCCAGCAGCAAAGCACCAGGGGTCCAGGATCAGCCCCAGCATTTT | CASSKAPGVQDQPQHF
TRBJ1-6 | . | few | TRBV28 | TGTGCCAGCAGTTCGCTGCAGATACCCCTCCACTTT | CASSSLQIPLHF